The T cell receptor beta chain described here comes from a study of T cell responses to AZD1222 COVID-19 vaccine. Study findings and constraints: White British people made up most donors, females outnumbered males, and clonal diversity was possibly underestimated.

CDR3 length: 15 amino acids. Trimming removed 4 bases from V and 4 bases from J; junction bases left unmatched: 3. Germline V CDR1 and CDR2: LNHDA, SQIVND (reference sequence). About this clone: Antigen specificity is unknown.

Data came from immunoSEQ multiplex PCR; TCRdb stores just in-frame clones and leaves some out. The sample includes roughly 160,000 clones, 90% of them seen just once. This TCR was sampled from an adult in good health. Specimen: peripheral blood, collected on day 0 of AZD1222 vaccination. The rearrangement uses TRBV19 and TRBJ2-1; 11 nucleotides agree with TRBD2. The CDR3 region has the DNA TGTGCCAGTAGTACTTTAGCGGGGGGGTACAATGAGCAGTTCTTC. This gives the protein CASSTLAGGYNEQFF.